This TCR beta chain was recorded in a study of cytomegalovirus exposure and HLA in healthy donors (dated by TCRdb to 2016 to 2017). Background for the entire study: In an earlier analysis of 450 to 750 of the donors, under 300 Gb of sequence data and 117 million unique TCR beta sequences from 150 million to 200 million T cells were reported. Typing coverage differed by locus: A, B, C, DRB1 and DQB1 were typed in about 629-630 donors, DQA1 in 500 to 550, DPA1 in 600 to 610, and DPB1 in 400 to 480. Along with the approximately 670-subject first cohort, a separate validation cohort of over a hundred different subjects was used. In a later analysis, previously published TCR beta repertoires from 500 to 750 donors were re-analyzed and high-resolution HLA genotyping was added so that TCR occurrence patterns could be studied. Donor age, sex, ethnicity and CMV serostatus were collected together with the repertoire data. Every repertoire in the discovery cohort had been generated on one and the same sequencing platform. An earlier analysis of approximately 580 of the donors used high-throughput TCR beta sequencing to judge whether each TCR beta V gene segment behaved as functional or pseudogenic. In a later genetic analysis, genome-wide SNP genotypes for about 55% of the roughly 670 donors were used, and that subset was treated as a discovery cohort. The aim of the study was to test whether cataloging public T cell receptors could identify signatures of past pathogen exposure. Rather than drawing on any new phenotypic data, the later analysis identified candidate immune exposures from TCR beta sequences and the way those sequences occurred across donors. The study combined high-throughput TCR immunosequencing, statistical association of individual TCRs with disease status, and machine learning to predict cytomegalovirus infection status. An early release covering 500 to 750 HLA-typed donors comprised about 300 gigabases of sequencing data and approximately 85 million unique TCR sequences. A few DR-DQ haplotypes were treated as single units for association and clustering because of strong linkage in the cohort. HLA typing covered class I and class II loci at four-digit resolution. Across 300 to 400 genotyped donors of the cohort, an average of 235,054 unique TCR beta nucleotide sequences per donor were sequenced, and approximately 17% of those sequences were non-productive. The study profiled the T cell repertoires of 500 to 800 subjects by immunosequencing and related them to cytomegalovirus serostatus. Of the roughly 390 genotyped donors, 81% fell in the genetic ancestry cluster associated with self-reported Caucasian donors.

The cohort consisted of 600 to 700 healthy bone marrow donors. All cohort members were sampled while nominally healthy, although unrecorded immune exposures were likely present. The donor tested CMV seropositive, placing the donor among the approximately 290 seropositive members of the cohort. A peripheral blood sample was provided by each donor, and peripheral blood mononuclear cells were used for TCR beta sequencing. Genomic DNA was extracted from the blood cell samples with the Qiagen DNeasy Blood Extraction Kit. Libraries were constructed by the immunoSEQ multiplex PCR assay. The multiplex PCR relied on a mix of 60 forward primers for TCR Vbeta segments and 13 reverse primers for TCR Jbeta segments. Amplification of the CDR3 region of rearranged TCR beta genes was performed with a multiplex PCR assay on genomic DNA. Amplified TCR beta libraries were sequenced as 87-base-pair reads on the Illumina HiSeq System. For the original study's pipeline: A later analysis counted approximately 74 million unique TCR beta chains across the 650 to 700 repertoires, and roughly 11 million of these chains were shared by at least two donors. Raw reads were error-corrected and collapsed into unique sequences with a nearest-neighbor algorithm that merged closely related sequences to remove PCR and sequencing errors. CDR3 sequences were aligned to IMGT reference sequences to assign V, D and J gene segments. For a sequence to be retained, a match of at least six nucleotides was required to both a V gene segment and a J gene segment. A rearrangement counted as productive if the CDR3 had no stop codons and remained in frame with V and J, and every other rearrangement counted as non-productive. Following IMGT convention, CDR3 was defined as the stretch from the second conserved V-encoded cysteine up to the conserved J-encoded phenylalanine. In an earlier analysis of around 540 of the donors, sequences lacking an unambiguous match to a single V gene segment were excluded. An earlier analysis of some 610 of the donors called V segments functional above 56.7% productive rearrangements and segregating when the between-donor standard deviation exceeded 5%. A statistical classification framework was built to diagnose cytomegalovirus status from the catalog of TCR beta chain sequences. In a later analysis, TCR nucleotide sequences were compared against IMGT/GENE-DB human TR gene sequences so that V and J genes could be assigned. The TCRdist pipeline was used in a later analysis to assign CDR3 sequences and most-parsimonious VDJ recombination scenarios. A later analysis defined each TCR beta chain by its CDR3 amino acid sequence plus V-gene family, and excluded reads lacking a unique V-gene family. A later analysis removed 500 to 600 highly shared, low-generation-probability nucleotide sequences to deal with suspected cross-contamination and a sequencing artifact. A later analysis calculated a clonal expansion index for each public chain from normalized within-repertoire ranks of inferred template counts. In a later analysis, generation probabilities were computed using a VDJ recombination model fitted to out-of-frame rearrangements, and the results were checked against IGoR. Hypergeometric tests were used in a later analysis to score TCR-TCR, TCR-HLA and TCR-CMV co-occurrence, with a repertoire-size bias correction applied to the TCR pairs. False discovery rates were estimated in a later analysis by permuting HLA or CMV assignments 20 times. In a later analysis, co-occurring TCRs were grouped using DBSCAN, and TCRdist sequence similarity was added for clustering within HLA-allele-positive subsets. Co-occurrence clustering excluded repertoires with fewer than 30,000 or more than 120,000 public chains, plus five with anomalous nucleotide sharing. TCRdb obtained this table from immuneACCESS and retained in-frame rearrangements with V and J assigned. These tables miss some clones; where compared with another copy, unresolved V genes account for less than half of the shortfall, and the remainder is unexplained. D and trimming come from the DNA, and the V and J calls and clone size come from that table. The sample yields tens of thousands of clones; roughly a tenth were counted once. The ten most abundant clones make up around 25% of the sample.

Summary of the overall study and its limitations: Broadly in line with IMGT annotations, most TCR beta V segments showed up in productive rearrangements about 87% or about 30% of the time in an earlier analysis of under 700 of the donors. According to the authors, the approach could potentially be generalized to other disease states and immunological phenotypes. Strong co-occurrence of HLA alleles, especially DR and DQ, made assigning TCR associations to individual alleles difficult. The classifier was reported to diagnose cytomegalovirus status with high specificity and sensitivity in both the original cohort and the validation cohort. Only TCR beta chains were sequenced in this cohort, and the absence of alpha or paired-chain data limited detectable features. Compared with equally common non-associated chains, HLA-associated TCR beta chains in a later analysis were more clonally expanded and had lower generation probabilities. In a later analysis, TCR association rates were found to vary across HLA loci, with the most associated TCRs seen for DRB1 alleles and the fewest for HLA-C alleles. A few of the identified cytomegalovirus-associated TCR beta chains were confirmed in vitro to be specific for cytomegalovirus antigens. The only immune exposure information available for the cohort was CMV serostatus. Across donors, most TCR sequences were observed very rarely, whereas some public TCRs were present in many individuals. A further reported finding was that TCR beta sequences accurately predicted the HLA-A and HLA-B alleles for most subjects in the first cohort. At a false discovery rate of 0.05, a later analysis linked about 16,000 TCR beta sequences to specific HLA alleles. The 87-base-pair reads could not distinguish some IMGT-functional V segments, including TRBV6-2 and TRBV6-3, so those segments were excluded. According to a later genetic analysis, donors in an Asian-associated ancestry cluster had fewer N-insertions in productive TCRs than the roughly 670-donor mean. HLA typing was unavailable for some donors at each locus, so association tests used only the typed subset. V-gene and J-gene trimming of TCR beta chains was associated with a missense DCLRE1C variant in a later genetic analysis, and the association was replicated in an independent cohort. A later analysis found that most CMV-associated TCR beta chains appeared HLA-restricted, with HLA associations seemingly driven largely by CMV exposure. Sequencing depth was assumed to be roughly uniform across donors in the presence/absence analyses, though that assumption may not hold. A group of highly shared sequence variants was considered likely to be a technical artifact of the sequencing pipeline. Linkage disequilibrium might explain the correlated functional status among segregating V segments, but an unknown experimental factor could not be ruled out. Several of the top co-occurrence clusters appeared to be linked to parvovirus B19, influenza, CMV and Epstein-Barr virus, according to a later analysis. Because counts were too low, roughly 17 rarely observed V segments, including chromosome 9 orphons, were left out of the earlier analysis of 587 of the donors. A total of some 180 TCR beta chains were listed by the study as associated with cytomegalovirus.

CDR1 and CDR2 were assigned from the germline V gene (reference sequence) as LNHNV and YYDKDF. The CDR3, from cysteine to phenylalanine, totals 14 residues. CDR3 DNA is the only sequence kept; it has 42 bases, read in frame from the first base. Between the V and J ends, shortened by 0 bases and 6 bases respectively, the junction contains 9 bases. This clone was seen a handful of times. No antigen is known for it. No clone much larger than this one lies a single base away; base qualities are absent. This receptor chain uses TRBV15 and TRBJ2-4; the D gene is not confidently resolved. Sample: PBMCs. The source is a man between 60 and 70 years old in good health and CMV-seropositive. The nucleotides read TGTGCCACCAGCAGAGAAGTTTACGGAAACATTCAGTACTTC. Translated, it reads CATSREVYGNIQYF.